This TCR beta chain was sequenced in a study of T cells in Graves' hyperthyroidism and ophthalmopathy. Germline assignment: CDR1 ENHRY and CDR2 SYGVKD. V was cut by 6 bases and J by 3 bases, with 12 bases left in between. This CDR3 is 13 amino acids long. TCR beta CDR3 regions were amplified from RNA. Carried out on the TCR CDR3, a first-round RT-PCR used the HTBI primer set. TCRdb fed the multiplex PCR reads into MiXCR, producing one record per CDR3 protein. The data show around 500,000 distinct CDR3 sequences, 15% to 20% seen once. This clonotype was detected many times. This sequence joins TRBV10-3 and TRBJ2-7; the D is unclear. Sequenced input: blood. This receptor was obtained from a woman aged 25 to 39 with Graves' ophthalmopathy. CDR3 in amino acids: CAIRGRLSYEQYF. In nucleotides, the CDR3 is TGTGCCATCAGAGGACGGTTGAGCTACGAGCAGTACTTC.